What follows are 12 T cell receptor beta chains derived from one specimen sequenced in a study of T cell responses to AZD1222 COVID-19 vaccine. Profiled with immunoSEQ multiplex PCR; TCRdb holds only in-frame clones, not every one. This sample has 50,000 to 65,000 clones; 90% to 95% occur once, and the top ten carry 6.3%. Here the sequenced sample was peripheral blood, taken 28 days after the second dose of the MenACWY control vaccine. The receptors were sampled from an adult who received the MenACWY meningococcal vaccine as a control.

The chain combines TRBV6-5 with TRBJ1-1, with D unclear. Germline CDR1 MNHEY, CDR2 SVGAGI. The CDR3 totals 15 residues. Trimming cost V 0 bases and J 3 bases, with 11 bases left between them. The CDR3 DNA follows: TGTGCCAGCAGTTACTCGAGGGTATGGGACACTGAAGCTTTCTTT. It specifies CASSYSRVWDTEAFF.

The rearrangement joins TRBV28 to TRBJ2-7; 9 nucleotides line up with TRBD1. Germline CDR1 is MDHEN and CDR2 is SYDVKM. V was pared by 7 bases and J by 5 bases, with 3 bases of the junction left unmatched. The CDR3 consists of 12 residues. The CDR3 sequence: CASNTGGNEQYF. CDR3 nucleotide sequence: TGTGCCAGCAATACAGGGGGCAACGAGCAGTACTTC.

This clone was seen a single time. The J gene is TRBJ2-1, the V gene TRBV11-2, with TRBD2 identical over 7 bases. J lost 3 bases, V lost 5 bases, and 13 bases had no gene match. Germline-derived CDR1 and CDR2 are SGHAT and FQNNGV. CDR3 length equals 17 residues. The CDR3: CASSTLNKRGSYNEQFF. For the CDR3, the DNA is TGTGCCAGCAGCACCCTCAATAAGCGGGGAAGCTACAATGAGCAGTTCTTC.

In its sample, this clone was seen once. In nucleotides, the CDR3 is TGTGCCTGGAGCACCGGAGGCGTCGGGTATGGCTACACCTTC. Its translation is CAWSTGGVGYGYTF. The chain recombines TRBV30 with TRBJ1-2, with unresolved D. Between the trimmed V and J ends, which lost 3 bases and 5 bases, there was a span of 16 bases. This CDR3 comprises 14 residues. Germline V gives CDR1 GTSNPN, CDR2 SVGIG (reference sequence).

The rearrangement uses TRBV6-5 and TRBJ2-7; 10 bases map to TRBD1. CDR3 length: 15 amino acids. Germline V gene lookup returns CDR1 MNHEY and CDR2 SVGAGI. Trimming took 5 bases from V and 0 from J; bases not matched to a gene: 4. The CDR3 loop reads CASSTWTGGSYEQYF. Here the CDR3 DNA reads TGTGCCAGCAGTACTTGGACAGGGGGCTCCTACGAGCAGTACTTC.

The V gene is TRBV10-1, the J gene TRBJ1-6, with D unresolved. Germline V gives CDR1 WNHNN, CDR2 SYGVQD (reference sequence). The CDR3 consists of 19 residues. V was cut by 6 bases and J by 5 bases, with 26 bases left in between. CDR3 DNA: TGCGCCAGCAGGGGGTCGGGTCCCCCGGAGCCCCTTAATAATTCACCCCTCCACTTT. Residues: CASRGSGPPEPLNNSPLHF.

This clone was observed a few times. The gene calls are TRBV6-2 or TRBV6-3 and TRBJ1-5; TRBD1 aligns across 9 bases. The V and J ends lost 5 bases and 2 bases, in that order; junction bases with no gene match: 7. Germline CDR1 MNHEY, CDR2 SVGEGT. The CDR3 covers 16 residues. DNA of the CDR3: TGTGCCAGCAGTCCGACAGGGGGGGGAGGCAATCAGCCCCAGCATTTT. It yields the protein CASSPTGGGGNQPQHF.

The chain employs TRBV6-1 and TRBJ2-7; 12 bases align to TRBD2. Losses at the gene ends were 2 bases for V and 4 bases for J; bases not matched to a gene: 0. The CDR3 spans 14 residues. CDR1 is MNHNS and CDR2 is SASEGT in the germline V gene. For the CDR3, the DNA is TGTGCCAGCAGTGAACTAGCGGGAGGGTACGAGCAGTACTTC. Translated, it gives CASSELAGGYEQYF.

The chain carries TRBV7-2 and TRBJ1-1, with D possibly being TRBD1 (5 bases). Germline-derived CDR1 and CDR2 are SGHTA and FQGNSA. The ends were cut back, 3 bases at V and 1 base at J, with 9 bases in the middle. The CDR3 contains 14 residues. CDR3 nucleotide sequence: TGTGCCAGCAGCTTGGGACCGTCGAACACTGAAGCTTTCTTT. As protein: CASSLGPSNTEAFF.

The chain is built from TRBV28 and TRBJ2-2; perhaps TRBD2 as D (6 bases). Germline V gene sequence: CDR1 MDHEN, CDR2 SYDVKM. CDR3 length: 14 amino acids. Deletions cut 4 bases from V and 5 bases from J, with 11 bases between. The CDR3 coding sequence is TGTGCCAGCAGTTCTCACGGAGGGACCGGGGAGCTGTTTTTT. Translating gives CASSSHGGTGELFF. The full variable domain, in which reference TRBV28 and TRBJ2-2 provide the parts outside the CDR3, is DVKVTQSSRYLVKRTGEKVFLECVQDMDHENMFWYRQDPGLGLRLIYFSYDVKMKEKGDIPEGYSVSREKKERFSLILESASTNQTSMYLCASSSHGGTGELFFGEGSRLTVL.

This chain joins TRBV27 and TRBJ2-3; D gene uncertain. V lost 1 base, J lost 1 base, and 18 bases lay in between. The CDR3 loop spans 18 amino acids. Germline V gene data show CDR1 as MNHEY and CDR2 as SMNVEV (reference sequence). The CDR3 here is CASSLYPRVSRRTDTQYF. Written as DNA, the CDR3 is TGTGCCAGCAGTTTATACCCCCGCGTCTCCCGACGCACAGATACGCAGTATTTT.

The chain carries TRBV11-2 and TRBJ1-3; a possible D gene is TRBD1 (6 bases). V dropped 5 bases and J dropped 4 bases, with 18 bases sitting between them. Germline V gives CDR1 SGHAT, CDR2 FQNNGV. The CDR3 has 16 residues. The CDR3 DNA follows: TGTGCCAGCAGCGGGGGGGCGCCGGGATCCGGAAACACCATATATTTT. Amino acid sequence: CASSGGAPGSGNTIYF.